The sequence of this TCR beta chain was determined in a study of blood T cell repertoires in COVID-19. At the level of the study: In each case, the material was cDNA or gDNA derived from T cells, B-cell-depleted T cells, or PBMCs.

Source study methods: Counts of nucleated cells, estimated from reference gene primer amplification, were obtained. The assay was immunoSEQ multiplex PCR, and TCRdb's table has in-frame clones only and misses some. The DNA gave D and trimming, while V, J and clone size come from that table. The sample holds hundreds of thousands of clones, around 90% seen once. This CDR3 has 14 amino acids. Trimming pared 5 bases from V and 10 bases from J, leaving 15 bases between. CDR1 SGHTA and CDR2 FQGTGA come from the germline V gene. Recruitment covered about two dozen US areas and drew participants whose ages spanned about 18 to 90 years. Two negative PCRs, clearance, or symptom resolution had been documented for recovered Cohort 3 donors.

The rearrangement joins TRBV7-3 to TRBJ1-6; a weak D match, TRBD1 (5 bases). Source material: PBMCs or T cells enriched from blood (not recorded which). This clonotype originated in a woman aged 50 to 60 who had recovered from COVID-19. The CDR3 loop reads CASSPGQGGSPLHF. The CDR3 nucleotides read TGTGCCAGCAGCCCGGGGCAGGGAGGATCACCCCTCCACTTT. Drawing the rest from reference TRBV7-3 and TRBJ1-6, the complete variable domain is GAGVSQTPSNKVTEKGKYVELRCDPISGHTALYWYRQSLGQGPEFLIYFQGTGAADDSGLPNDRFFAVRPEGSVSTLKIQRTERGDSAVYLCASSPGQGGSPLHFGNGTRLTVT.